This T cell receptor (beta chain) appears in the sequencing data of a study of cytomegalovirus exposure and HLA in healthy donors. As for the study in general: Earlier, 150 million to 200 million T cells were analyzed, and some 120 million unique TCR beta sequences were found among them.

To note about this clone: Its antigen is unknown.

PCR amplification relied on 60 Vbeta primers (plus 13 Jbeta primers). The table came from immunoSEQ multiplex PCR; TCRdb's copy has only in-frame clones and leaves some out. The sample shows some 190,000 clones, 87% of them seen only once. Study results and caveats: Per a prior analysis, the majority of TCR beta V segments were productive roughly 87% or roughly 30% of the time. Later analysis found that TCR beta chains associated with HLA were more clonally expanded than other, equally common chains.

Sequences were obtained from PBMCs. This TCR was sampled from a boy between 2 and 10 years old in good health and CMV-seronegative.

This CDR3 is CASSFGQGESNYGYTF. For the CDR3, the DNA is TGTGCCAGCAGCTTCGGACAGGGCGAATCTAACTATGGCTACACCTTC. The rearrangement joins TRBV5-6 to TRBJ1-2; 8 bases match TRBD1. The CDR3 runs to 16 residues. Per the germline V gene, CDR1 is SGHDT and CDR2 is YYEEEE. Losses at the gene ends were 2 bases for V and 0 bases for J; bases not matched to a gene: 6.